Listed below are T cell receptor beta chains from one sample, sequenced in a study of blood T cell repertoires in COVID-19. Sequencing used immunoSEQ multiplex PCR; TCRdb keeps in-frame clones, though not all of them. In the table there are tens of thousands of clones, around 80% of which are singletons. Material: peripheral blood. The origin of the receptors is a human donor in a cohort sampled during active COVID-19. Each CDR3 is given with its conserved first and last residue. A D gene is named only where the DNA matches it firmly. Expanded clones get a size class; other rows say once, few or many, or leave the size out.

TRBD2 | TRBJ2-1 | . | TRBV27 | CASSLPTGTSGRNEQFF | TGTGCCAGCAGTTTACCCACTGGGACTAGCGGGAGAAATGAGCAGTTCTTC
TRBD1 | TRBJ2-1 | few | TRBV28 | CASSPGQGPYNEQFF | TGTGCCAGCAGTCCAGGACAGGGCCCCTACAATGAGCAGTTCTTC
TRBD2 | TRBJ2-2 | . | TRBV6-5 | CASTTSADTGELFF | TGTGCCAGCACCACTAGCGCGGACACCGGGGAGCTGTTTTTT
. | TRBJ2-4 | . | TRBV18 | CASSPTGTLNIQYF | TGTGCCAGCTCACCAACAGGGACCCTTAACATTCAGTACTTC
TRBD2 | TRBJ2-7 | . | TRBV5-6 | CASRELAGGAYEQYF | TGTGCCAGCAGGGAACTAGCGGGAGGGGCCTACGAGCAGTACTTC
TRBD1 | TRBJ1-2 | . | TRBV28 | CASSSSGTVNYGYTF | TGTGCCAGCAGTTCGTCAGGGACAGTTAACTATGGCTACACCTTC
TRBD2 | TRBJ2-1 | . | TRBV3-1/TRBV3-2 | CASRLAGGNEQFF | TGTGCCAGCAGGCTAGCGGGTGGAAATGAGCAGTTCTTC
. | TRBJ2-3 | . | TRBV5-1 | CASQGWGTDTQYF | TGCGCCAGCCAGGGTTGGGGCACAGATACGCAGTATTTT
TRBD2 | TRBJ2-3 | once | TRBV29-1 | CSVETDKRDTDTQYF | TGCAGCGTTGAAACAGACAAGCGGGACACAGATACGCAGTATTTT
TRBD2 | TRBJ2-7 | . | TRBV7-9 | CASSLSSGISEQYF | TGTGCCAGCAGCTTATCTAGCGGGATCTCGGAGCAGTACTTC
. | TRBJ1-5 | . | TRBV30 | CAYAGGSNQPQHF | TGTGCCTACGCCGGGGGGAGCAATCAGCCCCAGCATTTT
TRBD1 | TRBJ2-1 | . | TRBV4-1 | CASSPYPPRQGTYNEQFF | TGCGCCAGCAGCCCATACCCCCCCCGACAGGGTACCTACAATGAGCAGTTCTTC
. | TRBJ2-3 | few | TRBV19 | CASSNPSMAGGSDTQYF | TGTGCCAGTAGTAACCCCTCGATGGCAGGAGGATCAGATACGCAGTATTTT
. | TRBJ2-7 | . | TRBV6-1 | CASSEAEEGAHEQYF | TGTGCCAGCAGTGAAGCAGAGGAGGGGGCCCACGAGCAGTACTTC
. | TRBJ2-1 | . | TRBV11-2 | CASSLRGQRSSYNEQFF | TGTGCCAGCAGCTTACGAGGACAGCGGAGCTCCTACAATGAGCAGTTCTTC
TRBD2 | TRBJ2-1 | . | TRBV5-4 | CASSSGGGRAYNEQFF | TGTGCCAGCAGCTCCGGCGGGGGGCGAGCCTACAATGAGCAGTTCTTC